One sample yielded the 19 T cell receptor beta chains listed below, sequenced in a study of Graves' ophthalmopathy and Graves' hyperthyroidism. As the template, RNA transcripts were used to amplify TCR beta CDR3 regions. HTBI-primed first-round RT-PCR preceded second-round multiplex PCR. TCRdb recomputed calls from the multiplex PCR reads with MiXCR, one row per CDR3 protein. The sample records 450,000 to 600,000 distinct CDR3 sequences, roughly 40% being singletons. The sequenced sample consisted of peripheral blood or thyroid tissue (not recorded which). These receptors were obtained from an adult man with Graves' hyperthyroidism.

The chain carries TRBV7-2 and TRBJ1-1; D uncertain. The CDR3 spans 14 residues. Germline CDR1 and CDR2: SGHTA and FQGNSA. Trimming stripped 1 base from V and 9 bases from J, with 15 bases between. CDR3: CASSLGPGSPKAFF. CDR3 bases: TGTGCCAGCAGCTTAGGCCCAGGAAGCCCTAAAGCTTTCTTT.

The chain is built from TRBV29-1 and TRBJ2-2; 10 bases are a match to TRBD1. V lost 7 bases to trimming and J lost 7 bases; unmatched junction nucleotides: 12. The germline V gene encodes CDR1 SQVTM and CDR2 ANQGSEA. This CDR3 is built from 15 residues. The CDR3 loop is CSGKTGTGAFGELFF. The CDR3 DNA is TGCAGCGGAAAAACCGGGACAGGGGCTTTCGGGGAGCTGTTTTTT.

In this sample, this clonotype turned up many times. J is TRBJ1-3 and V is TRBV20-1, with D hard to call. The V end was cut by 0 bases, the J end by 5 bases, with 14 bases between. CDR1 and CDR2 from the germline V gene are DFQATT and SNEGSKA (reference sequence). This CDR3 contains 15 residues. The CDR3 nucleotides are TGCAGTGCTAGAGATCTGTCAGTGACTAGAAACACCATATATTTT. As protein: CSARDLSVTRNTIYF.

The V and J genes are TRBV20-1 and TRBJ2-3; D is uncertain. V lost 0 bases and J lost 9, with 19 bases in between. Germline CDR1 is DFQATT and CDR2 is SNEGSKA (reference sequence). The CDR3 contains 15 residues. This CDR3 reads CSARDRLASGITQYF. The CDR3 DNA sequence: TGCAGTGCTAGAGATCGGCTCGCTAGTGGGATAACGCAGTATTTT.

This clonotype has only one observation. The chain joins TRBV14 to TRBJ2-7, with 10 bases aligning to TRBD2. The CDR3 is 14 residues long. Germline values: CDR1 SGHDN, CDR2 FVKESK. The CDR3 reads CASGRPGYSYEQYF. CDR3 in DNA: TGTGCTAGCGGGAGGCCAGGGTATTCCTACGAGCAGTACTTC.

J is TRBJ2-7 and V is TRBV7-8; the match to TRBD1 covers 7 bases. J was trimmed by 2 bases and V by 5 bases; bases with no gene match: 9. The germline CDR1 and CDR2 sequences are SGHVS and FQNEAQ. The CDR3 extends over 15 amino acids. The CDR3, as DNA: TGTGCCAGCAGCCCGACAGGGAAATTGGCCTACGAGCAGTACTTC. As protein: CASSPTGKLAYEQYF.

The V and J genes are TRBV7-9 and TRBJ1-3; a possible D gene is TRBD1 (5 bases). V lost 5 bases and J 0 bases, leaving 17 bases between the germline ends. The germline V gene encodes CDR1 SEHNR and CDR2 FQNEAQ (reference sequence). The CDR3 has 17 residues. The CDR3 here is CASSQEEKTGSGNTIYF. The CDR3 DNA sequence: TGTGCCAGCAGCCAAGAAGAAAAAACAGGCTCTGGAAACACCATATATTTT.

The chain is built from TRBV27 and TRBJ2-7; 9 nucleotides align to TRBD1. The junction had 8 bases not matched to a gene; V was cut back by 5 bases and J by 3 bases. This CDR3 is 15 amino acids long. Germline V gives CDR1 MNHEY, CDR2 SMNVEV (reference sequence). The CDR3 loop is CASSKAGTGFYEQYF. In DNA form, the CDR3 reads TGTGCCAGCAGTAAGGCCGGGACAGGGTTCTACGAGCAGTACTTC.

The chain joins TRBV5-6 to TRBJ2-7; maybe TRBD1 (7 bases). This CDR3 contains 15 residues. Trimming took off 4 bases at V and 3 bases at J, with 17 bases between the two ends. Germline-derived CDR1 and CDR2 are SGHDT and YYEEEE. CDR3 residues: CASSGGTATYYEQYF. The CDR3 DNA follows: TGTGCCAGCAGCGGGGGGACAGCCACCTACTACGAGCAGTACTTC.

The chain has TRBV29-1 and TRBJ2-3; tentatively, D is TRBD1 or TRBD2 (5 bases each). The CDR3 sequence is 16 residues long. The V gene's germline CDR1 is SQVTM and CDR2 ANQGSEA. Trimming removed 2 bases at V and 2 bases at J, with 17 bases between. CDR3 protein: CSVELGPPRLTDTQYF. For the CDR3, the DNA is TGCAGCGTTGAATTGGGACCCCCAAGGCTCACAGATACGCAGTATTTT.

This CDR3 is CAWSTGTGAYEQYF. DNA of the CDR3: TGTGCCTGGAGTACAGGGACAGGGGCCTACGAGCAGTACTTC. V gene TRBV30 combines with J gene TRBJ2-7, with 10 nucleotides matching TRBD1. The CDR3 sequence is 14 residues long. V gave up 2 bases and J gave up 2 bases; unmatched junction bases: 3. Germline values: CDR1 GTSNPN, CDR2 SVGIG (reference sequence).

The chain has TRBV7-3 and TRBJ2-2; no clear D. The CDR3 is made up of 11 amino acids. Per the germline V gene, CDR1 is SGHTA and CDR2 is FQGTGA. V lost 9 bases to trimming and J lost 6 bases, with 8 bases between them. CDR3 residues: CARSGAGELFF. In DNA, the CDR3 is TGTGCCAGAAGTGGGGCCGGGGAGCTGTTTTTT.

This clonotype was seen ten or more times. The chain combines TRBV12-3 or TRBV12-4 with TRBJ2-5, with D tentatively TRBD1 (5 bases). V was shortened by 2 bases and J by 1 base, with 8 bases between the two germline ends. CDR3 length equals 14 residues. CDR3 loop: CASSLQGIQETQYF. DNA of the CDR3: TGTGCCAGCAGTTTACAGGGAATCCAAGAGACCCAGTACTTC.

V and J are TRBV5-1 and TRBJ1-6; TRBD1 aligns across 10 bases. V lost 5 bases, J lost 7 bases, and 12 bases stayed unmatched. CDR1 is SGHRS, CDR2 YFSETQ, per germline. This CDR3 region has 17 residues. For the CDR3, the DNA is TGCGCCAGCAGACAAGACCCGACAGGGGGCACCAATTCACCCCTCCACTTT. Protein sequence: CASRQDPTGGTNSPLHF.

This clonotype has only a few counts. The chain has TRBV19 and TRBJ1-6; 7 positions agree with TRBD1. The V and J ends lost 2 bases and 9 bases, in that order; junction bases with no gene match: 10. This CDR3 spans 16 amino acids. Germline CDR1 is LNHDA and CDR2 is SQIVND (reference sequence). As DNA, the CDR3 is TGTGCCAGTAGTATAACGGCCCAGGACAGGAGTTCACCCCTCCACTTT. It yields the protein CASSITAQDRSSPLHF.

This clonotype occurred many times. V usage is TRBV29-1 and J usage is TRBJ2-7; perhaps TRBD1 as D (5 bases). V shed 5 bases and J shed 3 bases, with 14 bases lying between them. The CDR3 spans 13 residues. Germline CDR1 SQVTM, CDR2 ANQGSEA. CDR3 nucleotide sequence: TGCAGCGTTCGAAGGGGTGAGAGCTACGAGCAGTACTTC. Translation gives CSVRRGESYEQYF.

The chain employs TRBV29-1 and TRBJ2-1; D gene unclear. The V gene lost 6 bases and the J gene lost 8 bases, with 14 bases spanning the gap. The CDR3 spans 12 residues. In germline, CDR1 is SQVTM, CDR2 ANQGSEA. Written as DNA, the CDR3 is TGCAGCGTAGTCGGAGTTTCGCATGAGCAGTTCTTC. As protein: CSVVGVSHEQFF.

CDR3 region: CASSLSMGQYSEKLFF. DNA for the CDR3: TGTGCCAGCAGCCTATCAATGGGACAGTATAGTGAAAAACTGTTTTTT. The chain combines TRBV7-3 with TRBJ1-4; 7 nucleotides agree with TRBD1. V was clipped by 5 bases and J by 7 bases; unmatched bases: 13. The germline gives CDR1 SGHTA, CDR2 FQGTGA. This CDR3 region has 16 residues.

The table lists this clonotype with many counts. The chain carries TRBV19 and TRBJ1-5; unclear D gene. The CDR3 has 12 residues. Per germline, CDR1 LNHDA and CDR2 SQIVND (reference sequence). V was trimmed by 9 bases and J by 6 bases, leaving 12 bases between them. CDR3 coding DNA: TGTGCCAGCAGTCCACCTGGTCAGCCCCAGCATTTT. Translating it yields CASSPPGQPQHF.